A selection of T cell receptor beta chains follows, all from one sample in a study of technical replicates of blood from a few donors. Data came from immunoSEQ multiplex PCR; TCRdb stores just in-frame clones and leaves some out. The repertoire holds 25,000 to 40,000 clones, with 90% to 95% as singletons. Sequenced sample: PBMCs. The receptors here all came from a human donor in good health. Some clones in this sample may be carry-over from other donors' samples. Each CDR3 is given with its conserved first and last residue. The size field is filled for only some rows; it gives once, few, many or a size class.

v_gene	j_gene	abundance	CDR3aa
TRBV7-2	TRBJ2-7	.	CASSLMGQGAPYEQYF
TRBV7-9	TRBJ1-1	.	CASSSTGFKAFF
TRBV4-3	TRBJ2-2	.	CASSQDLWNRDGPGELFF
TRBV5-1	TRBJ2-3	.	CASSFGQGRADTQYF
TRBV28	TRBJ2-7	few	CASSLSDRSYEQYF
TRBV13	TRBJ1-2	.	CASSSRTAYGYTF
TRBV29-1	TRBJ1-4	.	CSVDRGDEKLFF
TRBV7-8	TRBJ1-2	.	CASSLRTGDLLGYTF
TRBV6-1	TRBJ1-1	.	CASSAYRNTEAFF
TRBV10-3	TRBJ1-2	.	CAISRQGVDGYTF
TRBV27	TRBJ2-7	few	CASSVEQGSYEQYF
TRBV6-1	TRBJ1-1	.	CASRNTMNTEAFF
TRBV11-3	TRBJ2-7	once	CASSQGHRAEQYF
TRBV4-3	TRBJ2-7	.	CASSQAQPGPYEQYF
TRBV4-2	TRBJ2-3	.	CASRAGAILTDTQYF
TRBV9	TRBJ1-2	once	CASSRRDKTNYGYTF
TRBV7-2	TRBJ2-5	.	CASKGDSLQETQYF
TRBV9	TRBJ2-7	.	CASSVEWDSSYEQYF
TRBV5-5	TRBJ2-5	.	CASSLSGGPRGETQYF
TRBV6-6	TRBJ2-4	few	CASSLTGGVNIQYF
TRBV30	TRBJ2-7	.	CAWNPGTSGSYYLHEQYF
TRBV9	TRBJ2-7	.	CASSVGSGNSYEQYF
TRBV6-6	TRBJ1-6	.	CATTDYRGSPLHF
TRBV5-6	TRBJ1-4	.	CASSFRTGVEKLFF
TRBV10-3	TRBJ2-2	.	CAISKLAATGELFF
TRBV5-1	TRBJ1-5	.	CASLPGRLYSNQPQHF
TRBV20-1	TRBJ2-7	.	CSALDSYEQYF
TRBV6-5	TRBJ2-3	.	CASTSPGLGENTQYF
TRBV7-2	TRBJ1-2	.	CASSFSPGSLYGYTF
TRBV6-1	TRBJ2-7	.	CASRVTAPGKEYF
TRBV14	TRBJ2-1	once	CASSPLGGRRNEQFF